The sequence of this T cell receptor (beta chain) was determined in a study of graft-versus-host responses after intestinal transplantation. Broader study findings: High graft-versus-host to host-versus-graft T cell clonal ratios marked allografts of patients with graft-donor macrochimerism.

Points on this clone: As yet, its antigen is unknown.

Profiled with immunoSEQ multiplex PCR; TCRdb holds only in-frame clones, not every one. The repertoire holds tens of thousands of clones, about nine tenths seen once, with 0.1% in the top ten. J lost 3 bases, V lost 4 bases, and 8 bases had no gene match. The length of the CDR3 is 16 residues. The V gene's germline CDR1 is LNHDA and CDR2 SQIVND (reference sequence). The sequence was collected from a human donor who received an intestinal transplant. Sequencing was performed on unstimulated CD4+ T cells sorted from spleen or lymph node cells, taken before intestinal transplant. The genes are TRBV19 and TRBJ1-5, with TRBD1 identical over 8 bases. The CDR3 sequence: CASSTTGAIVNQPQHF. CDR3 bases: TGTGCCAGTAGTACGACAGGGGCTATAGTCAATCAGCCCCAGCATTTT.